These 3 T cell receptor beta chains originate from one sample sequenced in a study of regulatory T cells in long-lasting Graves disease. As to time point: persistent/refractory GD, antithyroid drugs over 5 years with positive TRAb. The TCR library used RNA extracted from PBMCs. CDR3 regions were amplified by Arm-PCR using iRepertoire HTBI primers to build TCR beta libraries. TCRdb passed the multiplex PCR reads through MiXCR, listing each CDR3 protein once. The profile covers 400,000 or so distinct CDR3 sequences, with around 20% appearing a single time and less than 25% taken by the ten largest. This material consisted of peripheral blood mononuclear cells (PBMCs), taken when the disease was refractory, from a patient treated with antithyroid drugs. Receptor source: a female donor with Graves disease.

The chain uses TRBV27 and TRBJ1-5; D is unclear. Germline values: CDR1 MNHEY, CDR2 SMNVEV (reference sequence). V was shortened by 2 bases and J by 7 bases, with 21 bases between the two germline ends. The CDR3 has 17 residues. CDR3: CASSLRLPGIDNQPQHF. The CDR3 coding sequence is TGTGCCAGCAGTTTACGATTACCGGGAATAGACAACCAGCCCCAGCATTTT.

This clonotype was seen repeatedly, ten times or more. The V and J genes are TRBV28 and TRBJ2-7, with TRBD2 as a possible D gene (7 bases). This CDR3 is built from 14 residues. Per the germline V gene, CDR1 is MDHEN and CDR2 is SYDVKM. With 6 bases removed from V and 7 bases from J, the gap between germline ends came to 19 bases. The CDR3 sequence: CASRSTGPGGEQYF. The DNA of the CDR3 is TGTGCCAGCAGGTCTACAGGGCCCGGGGGGGAGCAGTACTTC.

The rearrangement joins TRBV6-2 or TRBV6-3 to TRBJ1-5; 7 nucleotides match TRBD1. CDR3 length: 12 residues. Germline assignment: CDR1 MNHEY and CDR2 SVGEGT. J lost 5 bases, V lost 9 bases, and 4 bases had no gene match. Written as DNA, the CDR3 is TGTGCCAGTGGCAGGGGGGATCAGCCCCAGCATTTT. Amino acid sequence: CASGRGDQPQHF.